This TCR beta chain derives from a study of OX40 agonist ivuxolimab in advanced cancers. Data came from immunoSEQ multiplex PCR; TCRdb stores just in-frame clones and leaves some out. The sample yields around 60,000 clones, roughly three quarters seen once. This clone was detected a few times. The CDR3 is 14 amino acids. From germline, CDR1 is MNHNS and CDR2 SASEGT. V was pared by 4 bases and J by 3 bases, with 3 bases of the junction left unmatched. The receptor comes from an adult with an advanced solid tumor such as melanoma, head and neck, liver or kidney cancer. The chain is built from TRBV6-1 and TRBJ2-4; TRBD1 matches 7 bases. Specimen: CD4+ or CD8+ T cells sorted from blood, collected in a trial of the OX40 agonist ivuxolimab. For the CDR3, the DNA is TGTGCCAGCAGTGCCCAGGGGGTCAAAAACATTCAGTACTTC. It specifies CASSAQGVKNIQYF.